This TCR beta chain was obtained from a study of cytotoxic CD8 clonotypes in ibrutinib-treated CLL. Study details: Patients: roughly ten relapsed/refractory, fewer than 16 treatment-naive, 17 to 18 IGHV unmutated.

Overall study findings and caveats: Having risen at ibrutinib response, clonality had fallen back toward baseline by progression.

As for this clone: Its antigen is still unknown.

TCRdb's copy holds only in-frame clones and misses some; the assay was immunoSEQ multiplex PCR. In the table there are 300,000 or so clones, roughly 67% of which are singletons. CDR1 is MNHEY, CDR2 SVGAGI, per germline. V lost 2 bases and J 5 bases, leaving 9 bases between the germline ends. The CDR3 covers 13 residues. This rearrangement joins TRBV6-5 to TRBJ1-2; tentatively, D is TRBD1 (5 bases). The starting material was PBMCs, obtained after 36 months of ibrutinib treatment. This TCR came from a human donor with chronic lymphocytic leukemia. The CDR3 nucleotides read TGTGCCAGCAGTTACGGGGCACTGTATGGCTACACCTTC. Translating gives CASSYGALYGYTF.